This paragraph reports one T cell receptor beta chain. The antigen is unknown. The CDR3 runs to 15 residues. The junction had 9 bases not matched to a gene; V was cut back by 1 base and J by 10 bases. From germline, CDR1 is LGHNA and CDR2 YSLEER. The data belong to a study of blood T cells in healthy people across ages. Study results and limitations: Without sorted subsets, naive and antigen-experienced compartments could not be conclusively compared.

Combining a sample-barcoded 5' primer with a J-beta primer mix, a second PCR ran for roughly 7 to 12 cycles. From the 5' RACE reads, TCRdb called clonotypes with MiXCR, one entry per CDR3 protein. Of 630,000 or so distinct CDR3 sequences in the sample, roughly 32% are singletons; the top ten hold 15% to 17%. The donors, healthy Caucasians from Russia, were aged about 6 to 95. The sequenced sample was blood. The rearrangement joins TRBV4-3 to TRBJ2-7, with 11 bases lining up with TRBD1. This TCR derives from a woman aged 80 or over in good health. The CDR3 DNA is TGCGCCAGCAGCCAAGGGGGGACAGGGGGGGAGGCCCAGTACTTC. Residues: CASSQGGTGGEAQYF.